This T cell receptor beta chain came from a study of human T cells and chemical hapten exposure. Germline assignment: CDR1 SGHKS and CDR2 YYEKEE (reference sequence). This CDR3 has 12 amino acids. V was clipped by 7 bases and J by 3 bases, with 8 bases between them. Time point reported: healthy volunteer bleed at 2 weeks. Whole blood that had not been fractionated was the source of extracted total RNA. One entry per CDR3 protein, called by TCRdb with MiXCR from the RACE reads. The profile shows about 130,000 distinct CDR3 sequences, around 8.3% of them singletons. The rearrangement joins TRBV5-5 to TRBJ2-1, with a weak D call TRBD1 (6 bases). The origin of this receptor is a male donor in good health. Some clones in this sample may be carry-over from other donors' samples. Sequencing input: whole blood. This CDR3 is CASHRDYNEQFF. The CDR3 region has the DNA TGTGCCAGCCACAGGGACTACAATGAGCAGTTCTTC. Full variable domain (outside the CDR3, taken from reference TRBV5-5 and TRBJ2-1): DAGVTQSPTHLIKTRGQQVTLRCSPISGHKSVSWYQQVLGQGPQFIFQYYEKEERGRGNFPDRFSARQFPNYSSELNVNALLLGDSALYLCASHRDYNEQFFGPGTRLTVL.